Listed here are 9 T cell receptor beta chains from one sample, sequenced in a study of blood T cell repertoires in COVID-19. The data were produced by immunoSEQ multiplex PCR, yet TCRdb's version contains in-frame clones alone and is incomplete. The table includes about 280,000 clones, 80% to 85% detected once. Sequencing input: PBMCs or T cells enriched from blood (not recorded which). These receptors came from a man in his forties or fifties who had been exposed to COVID-19.

The chain carries TRBV6-5 and TRBJ2-5; a possible D gene is TRBD1 (5 bases). V shed 7 bases and J shed 4 bases, with 10 bases lying between them. Germline assignment: CDR1 MNHEY and CDR2 SVGAGI. The CDR3 runs 12 residues. As DNA, the CDR3 is TGTGCCAGCAATTCAGGGCCAGAGACCCAGTACTTC. It encodes CASNSGPETQYF.

The chain couples TRBV5-6 to TRBJ2-7; possibly TRBD2 for D (6 bases). Germline loops: CDR1 SGHDT, CDR2 YYEEEE. CDR3 size: 12 residues. Trimming left V 1 base short and J 9 bases short, with 11 bases between. DNA of the CDR3: TGTGCCAGCAGCTTGTGGCGGGATGCGCAGTACTTC. Translated, it gives CASSLWRDAQYF.

In DNA, the CDR3 is TGTGCCAGCAGCCAAGGTTCCAGGGAGCCCCAGCATTTT. Translation gives CASSQGSREPQHF. This rearrangement joins TRBV3-1 (or the pseudogene TRBV3-2) to TRBJ1-5, with D tentatively TRBD1 (5 bases). CDR1 is LGHDT, CDR2 YNNKEL, per germline (reference sequence). V lost 1 base to trimming and J lost 8 bases, with 9 bases between them. The CDR3 length is 13 residues.

This chain connects TRBV9 to TRBJ1-2, with 7 nucleotides matching TRBD1. This CDR3 comprises 13 residues. V dropped 4 bases and J dropped 6; count of bases not matched to a gene: 6. Germline-derived CDR1 and CDR2 are SGDLS and YYNGEE. The CDR3, as DNA: TGTGCCAGCAGCTTAAACAGGGGCCATGGCTACACCTTC. Translation gives CASSLNRGHGYTF. Filled out from reference TRBV9 and TRBJ1-2, the complete variable domain reads DSGVTQTPKHLITATGQRVTLRCSPRSGDLSVYWYQQSLDQGLQFLIQYYNGEERAKGNILERFSAQQFPDLHSELNLSSLELGDSALYFCASSLNRGHGYTFGSGTRLTVV.

The V and J genes are TRBV7-3 and TRBJ1-2; D may be TRBD1 (6 bases). The CDR3 consists of 15 residues. Trimming took 5 bases from V and 7 from J, leaving 20 bases between them. CDR1 is SGHTA and CDR2 is FQGTGA in the germline V gene. In nucleotides, the CDR3 is TGTGCCAGCAGCCCAGGGACATCAGAGTTAAGTGGCTACACCTTC. Its translation is CASSPGTSELSGYTF.

This clone showed up just a few times. This sequence joins TRBV10-3 and TRBJ1-2, with 8 bases aligning to TRBD1. The CDR3 consists of 14 residues. V gave up 11 bases and J gave up 1 base; unmatched junction bases: 9. Germline V lookup: CDR1 ENHRY, CDR2 SYGVKD. CDR3 amino acids: CASNRQGSNYGYTF. CDR3 nucleotides: TGTGCCTCAAACCGACAGGGGAGTAACTATGGCTACACCTTC.

A remark on this clone: Other DNA sequences in the sample encode the same CDR3. The chain links TRBV12-3 or TRBV12-4 to TRBJ1-1; D is uncertain. The CDR3 has 13 amino acids. V was trimmed by 6 bases and J by 0 bases, leaving 8 bases between them. CDR3 coding DNA: TGTGCCAGCAGCCTACAGATGAACACTGAAGCTTTCTTT. Protein: CASSLQMNTEAFF.

The rearrangement joins TRBV11-1 to TRBJ1-2; a weak D match, TRBD1 (6 bases). V was pared by 3 bases and J by 6 bases, with 14 bases between. The V gene's germline CDR1 is SGHAT and CDR2 FQDESV (reference sequence). The CDR3 covers 14 residues. The CDR3 DNA reads TGTGCCAGCAGCTTGGACACAGGGTGGGATGGCTACACCTTC. This translates into CASSLDTGWDGYTF.

The genes are TRBV5-1 and TRBJ2-3, with 9 positions matching TRBD2. CDR1 SGHRS and CDR2 YFSETQ come from the germline V gene. J was trimmed by 4 bases and V by 2 bases; bases with no gene match: 5. The CDR3 sequence is 15 residues long. The CDR3 DNA reads TGCGCCAGCAGCTTTAGCGGGAGAGGATCAGATACGCAGTATTTT. It codes for CASSFSGRGSDTQYF.